The 15 T cell receptor beta chains listed next were all sequenced from one sample in a study of T cell responses to AZD1222 COVID-19 vaccine (dated by TCRdb to about 2021). The label giving this sample's time point can be read as: baseline before first vaccination. Library preparation used the immunoSEQ multiplex PCR assay. The clones in this table, taken by TCRdb from immuneACCESS, are in-frame only. Not every clone is retained; where verified, under half of the shortfall comes from an unresolved V gene, and the cause of the rest is unknown. In all, the sample holds roughly 91,000 clones, and more than 75% of those were seen once. The ten largest clones capture 3% of the sample. The material was peripheral blood, obtained on day 0 of AZD1222 vaccination. Source of these receptors: an adult in good health.

The chain links TRBV9 to TRBJ2-1; 7 nucleotides agree with TRBD2. The germline CDR1 and CDR2 sequences are SGDLS and YYNGEE. V shed 0 bases, J shed 0 bases, and the junction held 3 bases outside the gene matches. The CDR3 totals 16 residues. The CDR3 loop is CASSVGSSGSYNEQFF. DNA of the CDR3: TGTGCCAGCAGCGTAGGGTCTAGCGGCTCCTACAATGAGCAGTTCTTC.

CDR3 protein: CGTAEDRASPLHF. The CDR3 coding sequence is TGTGGAACTGCCGAGGACAGGGCGTCACCCCTCCACTTT. The V and J genes are TRBV19 and TRBJ1-6; 8 positions match TRBD1. Germline V lookup: CDR1 LNHDA, CDR2 SQIVND (reference sequence). The CDR3 sequence is 13 residues long.

The chain recombines TRBV4-1 with TRBJ1-5; tentative D call: TRBD1 (5 bases). Germline lookup yields CDR1 MGHRA and CDR2 YSYEKL. The CDR3 length is 17 residues. V lost 4 bases to trimming and J lost 1 base, with 17 bases between them. The CDR3 spells CASSLLWVGGSNQPQHF. In nucleotides, the CDR3 is TGCGCCAGCAGCCTCTTATGGGTTGGGGGAAGCAATCAGCCCCAGCATTTT.

This chain uses TRBV28 with TRBJ1-3; the D gene is possibly TRBD1 (5 bases). CDR3 length: 14 amino acids. CDR1 is MDHEN, CDR2 SYDVKM, per germline. V was shortened by 7 bases and J by 3 bases, with 13 bases between the two germline ends. The CDR3 bases are TGTGCCAGCATGCCGGGGGGAATTGGAAACACCATATATTTT. Translated: CASMPGGIGNTIYF.

This clone was seen only a few times. The J gene is TRBJ2-7, the V gene TRBV18; 8 bases agree with TRBD1. CDR1 and CDR2 (germline): KGHSH, LQKENI. V lost 6 bases and J lost 4; bases outside the gene matches: 5. The CDR3 runs to 13 residues. The CDR3 coding sequence is TGTGCCAGCTCGTCACAGGGGGGATACGAGCAGTACTTC. Protein sequence: CASSSQGGYEQYF.

The chain couples TRBV28 to TRBJ1-3; D possibly corresponds to TRBD1 (5 bases). The CDR3 totals 13 residues. Germline-derived CDR1 and CDR2 are MDHEN and SYDVKM. V was pared by 5 bases and J by 0 bases, with 5 bases between. CDR3 amino acids: CASSDSSGNTIYF. Here the CDR3 DNA reads TGTGCCAGCAGTGACAGCTCTGGAAACACCATATATTTT.

The chain joins TRBV24-1 to TRBJ2-7, with a tentative D call TRBD2 (5 bases). Trimming stripped 4 bases from V and 1 base from J, with 7 bases between. Germline V lookup: CDR1 KGHDR, CDR2 SFDVKD. This CDR3 has 13 amino acids. The DNA for the CDR3 is TGTGCCACCAGTGAAGGAGGATCCTACGAGCAGTACTTC. Translating gives CATSEGGSYEQYF.

This sequence joins TRBV3-1 (or the pseudogene TRBV3-2) and TRBJ2-7; D perhaps matches TRBD2 (5 bases). The CDR3 spans 16 residues. CDR1 and CDR2 (germline): LGHDT, YNNKEL (reference sequence). V was clipped by 0 bases and J by 0 bases, with 12 bases between them. The CDR3, as DNA: TGTGCCAGCAGCCAAGAGGGGTTGGGGAGCTCCTACGAGCAGTACTTC. This translates into CASSQEGLGSSYEQYF.

The gene calls are TRBV6-5 and TRBJ1-3; unclear D gene. Looked up from germline, CDR1 is MNHEY and CDR2 is SVGAGI. The germline V and J ends were trimmed by 8 bases and 0 bases, with 11 bases remaining between them. The CDR3 consists of 14 residues. CDR3 DNA: TGTGCCAGCCGAGGACGGCGCTCTGGAAACACCATATATTTT. It translates to CASRGRRSGNTIYF.

The rearrangement uses TRBV2 and TRBJ2-5; D call uncertain. V was trimmed by 7 bases and J by 3 bases, leaving 15 bases between them. Germline-derived CDR1 and CDR2 are SNHLY and FYNNEI. This CDR3 is 14 amino acids long. The CDR3 DNA sequence: TGTGCCAGCAATTTGGCCGGGTTAGAAGAGACCCAGTACTTC. Translating it yields CASNLAGLEETQYF.

The chain has TRBV30 and TRBJ1-6; D is unclear. Trimming took off 5 bases at V and 7 bases at J, with 12 bases between the two ends. This CDR3 contains 13 residues. The germline V gene encodes CDR1 GTSNPN and CDR2 SVGIG (reference sequence). As DNA, the CDR3 is TGTGCCTGGGCCCGGGATGAAAATTCACCCCTCCACTTT. Translating gives CAWARDENSPLHF.

The chain employs TRBV7-8 and TRBJ2-1; 9 nucleotides line up with TRBD2. The CDR3 has 16 amino acids. The J segment lost 12 bases and the V segment lost 4 bases, leaving 16 bases of the junction unmatched. The germline V gene has CDR1 SGHVS and CDR2 FQNEAQ. CDR3 sequence reads: CASSSSPSAGGPLQFF. CDR3 DNA: TGTGCCAGCAGCTCCTCCCCCTCGGCGGGAGGGCCTCTGCAGTTCTTC.

This clone was picked up one time. CDR3 loop: CASSHRVNEQFF. The CDR3 nucleotides read TGTGCCAGCAGCCACCGGGTCAATGAGCAGTTCTTC. The chain employs TRBV5-6 and TRBJ2-1; D remains unclear. V lost 4 bases, J lost 6 bases, and 8 bases lay in between. CDR1 SGHDT and CDR2 YYEEEE come from the germline V gene. The CDR3 spans 12 residues.

This clone came up once. The V call is TRBV11-2, the J call TRBJ2-2; D is unresolved. Germline lookup yields CDR1 SGHAT and CDR2 FQNNGV. The CDR3 has 12 residues. V was shortened by 5 bases and J by 2 bases, with 3 bases between the two germline ends. CDR3 amino acids: CASSPNTGELFF. In nucleotides, the CDR3 is TGTGCCAGCAGCCCAAACACCGGGGAGCTGTTTTTT.

The chain couples TRBV6-2 or TRBV6-3 to TRBJ2-1; 16 nucleotides match TRBD2. Trimming took 5 bases from V and 8 from J; bases not matched to a gene: 3. Germline loops: CDR1 MNHEY, CDR2 SVGEGT. The CDR3 has 15 amino acids. The CDR3 region has the DNA TGTGCCAGCAGTCCCGGGACTAGCGGGAGGGATGAGCAGTTCTTC. Encoded protein: CASSPGTSGRDEQFF.